Presented here are 9 T cell receptor beta chains from one specimen sequenced in a study of shared clonotypes between healthy human individuals. Clones were sequenced by immunoSEQ multiplex PCR, and TCRdb holds only the in-frame ones, with some missing. The sample contains some 1.4 million clones, roughly 96% of which appear only once. The sequencing sample was made of naive CD4+ T cells sorted from blood. The sample's subset: CD45RA+ positively selected. The source of these receptors is a man aged 25-45 years in good health.

The V gene is TRBV7-9, the J gene TRBJ2-2, with TRBD2 as a possible D gene (6 bases). Germline-derived CDR1 and CDR2 are SEHNR and FQNEAQ (reference sequence). The CDR3 is made up of 13 amino acids. Trimming left V 5 bases short and J 7 bases short, with 11 bases between. DNA for the CDR3: TGTGCCAGCAGCACCAGGGAGGTCGGGGAGCTGTTTTTT. Protein: CASSTREVGELFF.

A remark on this clone: Other DNA sequences from this sample encode an identical CDR3 as well. J is TRBJ2-7 and V is TRBV18; D is uncertain. This CDR3 is 12 amino acids long. Germline V gene lookup returns CDR1 KGHSH and CDR2 LQKENI. V gave up 2 bases and J gave up 5 bases, with 7 bases separating them. The CDR3 DNA follows: TGTGCCAGCTCACCATCAGACAACGAGCAGTACTTC. Its protein product is CASSPSDNEQYF.

The chain is built from TRBV21-1 and TRBJ2-2; TRBD2, the table's D call, lacks a check against the DNA. TRBV21-1 is tagged as a pseudogene. The CDR3 runs to 16 residues. The DNA for the CDR3 is TGTGCCAGCCTTGGCCCGCGCGGGAGCGACACCGGGGAGCTGTTTTTT. This codes for CASLGPRGSDTGELFF.

The rearrangement joins TRBV6-5 to TRBJ2-7; D is perhaps TRBD2 (6 bases). The CDR3 is 13 residues long. With 7 bases removed from V and 4 bases from J, the gap between germline ends came to 14 bases. CDR1 is MNHEY, CDR2 SVGAGI, per germline. The DNA of the CDR3 is TGTGCCAGCACCCGTCCCGGGAGATACGAGCAGTACTTC. Protein product: CASTRPGRYEQYF.

The count of this clone is one. The chain couples TRBV20-1 to TRBJ2-7, with 9 bases aligning to TRBD1. This CDR3 region has 11 residues. Germline CDR1 and CDR2: DFQATT and SNEGSKA (reference sequence). V lost 5 bases to trimming and J lost 8 bases; unmatched junction nucleotides: 4. CDR3 sequence reads: CSAADRGKQYF. CDR3 nucleotide sequence: TGCAGTGCTGCGGACAGGGGCAAGCAGTACTTC.

V and J are TRBV11-2 and TRBJ1-2, with TRBD1 as a possible D gene (6 bases). The CDR3 is made up of 17 amino acids. With 4 bases removed from V and 3 bases from J, the gap between germline ends came to 21 bases. CDR1 is SGHAT, CDR2 FQNNGV, per germline. CDR3 coding DNA: TGTGCCAGCAGCTCGGTCCCAACCTTACAGGGTGACTATGGCTACACCTTC. Translation: CASSSVPTLQGDYGYTF.

V is TRBV27 and J is TRBJ2-1; the match to TRBD2 covers 8 bases. J lost 4 bases, V lost 5 bases, and 16 bases had no gene match. The CDR3 totals 18 residues. Germline V lookup: CDR1 MNHEY, CDR2 SMNVEV (reference sequence). The CDR3 DNA follows: TGTGCCAGCAGTCCCTCCAATCCCGGGACTAGTGAATACAATGAGCAGTTCTTC. Translation gives CASSPSNPGTSEYNEQFF.

The gene calls are TRBV7-9 and TRBJ2-4, with 8 nucleotides matching TRBD1. Germline V CDR1 and CDR2: SEHNR, FQNEAQ (reference sequence). The CDR3 contains 13 residues. V trimming: 5 bases; J trimming: 8 bases; junction bases outside the gene matches: 5. Written as DNA, the CDR3 is TGTGCCAGCAGCGACAGGGGATTACACATTCAGTACTTC. Encoded protein: CASSDRGLHIQYF.

This rearrangement joins TRBV11-2 to TRBJ2-5, with 9 bases that match TRBD2. The V gene end was trimmed by 5 bases and the J gene end by 1 base; junction bases not matched to a gene: 8. CDR1 SGHAT and CDR2 FQNNGV come from the germline V gene. The CDR3 sequence is 16 residues long. The CDR3 loop is CASSLAGTIGQETQYF. In DNA form, the CDR3 reads TGTGCCAGCAGCCTAGCGGGGACGATCGGCCAAGAGACCCAGTACTTC.